This T cell receptor beta chain emerged from a study of cytomegalovirus exposure and HLA in healthy donors. This PCR relied on a set of 60 Vbeta primers and 13 Jbeta primers. Sequencing used immunoSEQ multiplex PCR; TCRdb keeps in-frame clones, though not all of them. The profile covers about 90,000 clones, with around 70% appearing a single time and about 15% taken by the ten largest. The sample consisted of PBMCs. The sequence was obtained from a woman aged 45-65 years in good health and CMV-seropositive.

The CDR3 DNA is TGTGCCAGCAGTTTTGGCGGGAGGGCCTTCAATGAGCAGTTCTTC. This encodes CASSFGGRAFNEQFF. The rearrangement uses TRBV28 and TRBJ2-1; 9 bases align to TRBD2. Looked up from germline, CDR1 is MDHEN and CDR2 is SYDVKM. The CDR3 loop spans 15 amino acids. V was clipped by 3 bases and J by 6 bases; unmatched bases: 6.